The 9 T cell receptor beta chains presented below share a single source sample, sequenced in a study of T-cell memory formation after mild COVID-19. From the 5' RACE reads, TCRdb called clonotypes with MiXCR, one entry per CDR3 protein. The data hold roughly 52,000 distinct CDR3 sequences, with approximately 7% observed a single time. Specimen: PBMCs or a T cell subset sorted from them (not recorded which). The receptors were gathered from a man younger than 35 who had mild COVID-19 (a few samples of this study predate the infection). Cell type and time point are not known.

In nucleotides, the CDR3 is TGTGCCAGCAGCCGATGGGACCCAGGTGCAGATACGCAGTATTTT. Translating gives CASSRWDPGADTQYF. The gene calls are TRBV5-6 and TRBJ2-3; D is tentatively TRBD1 or TRBD2 (5 bases each). The CDR3 sequence is 15 residues long. The germline gives CDR1 SGHDT, CDR2 YYEEEE. With 4 bases removed from V and 4 bases from J, the gap between germline ends came to 16 bases.

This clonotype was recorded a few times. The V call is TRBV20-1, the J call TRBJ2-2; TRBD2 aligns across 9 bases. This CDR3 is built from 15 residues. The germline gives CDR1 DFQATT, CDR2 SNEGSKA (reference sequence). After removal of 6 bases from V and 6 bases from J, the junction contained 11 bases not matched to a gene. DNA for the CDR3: TGCAGTGCGCAGGCTAGCGGGGTGGGAGCCGGGGAGCTGTTTTTT. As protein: CSAQASGVGAGELFF.

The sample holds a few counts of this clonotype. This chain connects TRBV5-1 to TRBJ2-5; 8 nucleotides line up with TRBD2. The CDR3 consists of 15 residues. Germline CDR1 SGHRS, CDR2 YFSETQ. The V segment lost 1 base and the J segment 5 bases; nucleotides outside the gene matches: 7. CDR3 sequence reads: CASSLSGGPWETQYF. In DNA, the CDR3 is TGCGCCAGCAGCTTGTCGGGGGGGCCTTGGGAGACCCAGTACTTC.

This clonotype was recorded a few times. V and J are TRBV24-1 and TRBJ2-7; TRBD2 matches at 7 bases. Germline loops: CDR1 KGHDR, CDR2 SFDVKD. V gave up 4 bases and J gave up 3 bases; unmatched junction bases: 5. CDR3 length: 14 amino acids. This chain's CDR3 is CATSERGTNYEQYF. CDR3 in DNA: TGTGCCACCAGTGAACGCGGGACTAACTACGAGCAGTACTTC.

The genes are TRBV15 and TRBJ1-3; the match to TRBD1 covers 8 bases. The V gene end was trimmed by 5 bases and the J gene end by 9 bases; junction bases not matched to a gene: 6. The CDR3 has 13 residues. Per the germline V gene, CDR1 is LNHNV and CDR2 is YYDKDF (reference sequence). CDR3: CATSLDRDGTIYF. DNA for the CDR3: TGTGCCACCAGCCTGGACAGGGACGGCACCATATATTTT.

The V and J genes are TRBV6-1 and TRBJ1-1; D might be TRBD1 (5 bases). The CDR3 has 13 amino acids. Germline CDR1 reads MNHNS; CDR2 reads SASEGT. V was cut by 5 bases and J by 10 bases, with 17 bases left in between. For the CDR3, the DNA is TGTGCCAGCAGTACCGGGACTTTGGCGCGAGCTTTCTTT. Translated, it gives CASSTGTLARAFF.

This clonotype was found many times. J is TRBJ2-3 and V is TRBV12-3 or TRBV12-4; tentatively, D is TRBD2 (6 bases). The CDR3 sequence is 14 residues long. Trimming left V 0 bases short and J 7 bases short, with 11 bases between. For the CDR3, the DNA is TGTGCCAGCAGTTTAGCCATCGCGGGAAATACGCAGTATTTT. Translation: CASSLAIAGNTQYF.

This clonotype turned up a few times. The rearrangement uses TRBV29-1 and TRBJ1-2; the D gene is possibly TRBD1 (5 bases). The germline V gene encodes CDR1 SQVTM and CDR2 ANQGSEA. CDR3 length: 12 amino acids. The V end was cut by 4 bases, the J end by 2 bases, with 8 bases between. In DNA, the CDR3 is TGCAGCGTTGTAAGACAGAACTATGGCTACACCTTC. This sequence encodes CSVVRQNYGYTF.

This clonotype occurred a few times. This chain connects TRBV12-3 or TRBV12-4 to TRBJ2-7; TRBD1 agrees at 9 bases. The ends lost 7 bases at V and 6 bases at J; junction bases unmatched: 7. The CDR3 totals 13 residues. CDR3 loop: CASTRTGVSEQYV. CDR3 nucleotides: TGTGCCAGCACCCGGACAGGGGTTTCCGAGCAGTACGTC.